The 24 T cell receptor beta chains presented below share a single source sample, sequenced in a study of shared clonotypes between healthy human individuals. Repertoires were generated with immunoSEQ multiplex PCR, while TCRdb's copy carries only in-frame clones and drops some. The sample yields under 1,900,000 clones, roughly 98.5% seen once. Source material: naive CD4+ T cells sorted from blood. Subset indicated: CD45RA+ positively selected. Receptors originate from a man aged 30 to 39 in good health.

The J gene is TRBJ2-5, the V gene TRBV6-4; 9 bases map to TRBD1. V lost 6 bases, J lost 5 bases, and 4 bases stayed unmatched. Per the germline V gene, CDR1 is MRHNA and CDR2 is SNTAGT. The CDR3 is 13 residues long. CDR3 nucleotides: TGTGCCAGCAGGGACAGGGGTCTGGAGACCCAGTACTTC. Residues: CASRDRGLETQYF.

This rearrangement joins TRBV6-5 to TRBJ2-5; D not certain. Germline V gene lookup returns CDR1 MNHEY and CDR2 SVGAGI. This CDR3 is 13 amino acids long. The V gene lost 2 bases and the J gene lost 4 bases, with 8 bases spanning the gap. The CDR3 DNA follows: TGTGCCAGCAGTTACCACGATGGAGAGACCCAGTACTTC. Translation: CASSYHDGETQYF.

CDR3 bases: TGTGCCAGCACTCCCCTGCAAAATGAGCAGTTCTTC. Amino acid sequence: CASTPLQNEQFF. The chain carries TRBV2 and TRBJ2-1; D is ambiguous. V was cut by 7 bases and J by 7 bases, with 11 bases left in between. The germline V gene encodes CDR1 SNHLY and CDR2 FYNNEI. The CDR3 spans 12 residues.

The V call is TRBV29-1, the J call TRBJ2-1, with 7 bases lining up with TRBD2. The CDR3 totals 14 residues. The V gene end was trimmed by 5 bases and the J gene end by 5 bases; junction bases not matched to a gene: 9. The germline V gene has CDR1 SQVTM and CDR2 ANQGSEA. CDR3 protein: CSVSSGIKNNEQFF. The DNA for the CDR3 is TGCAGCGTTAGCAGCGGGATAAAGAACAATGAGCAGTTCTTC.

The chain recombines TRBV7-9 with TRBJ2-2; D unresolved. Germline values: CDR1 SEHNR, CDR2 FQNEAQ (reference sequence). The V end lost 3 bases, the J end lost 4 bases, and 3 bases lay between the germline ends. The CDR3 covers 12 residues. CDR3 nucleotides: TGTGCCAGCAGCTTCATCACCGGGGAGCTGTTTTTT. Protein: CASSFITGELFF. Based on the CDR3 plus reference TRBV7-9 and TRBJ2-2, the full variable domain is DTGVSQNPRHKITKRGQNVTFRCDPISEHNRLYWYRQTLGQGPEFLTYFQNEAQLEKSRLLSDRFSAERPKGSFSTLEIQRTEQGDSAMYLCASSFITGELFFGEGSRLTVL.

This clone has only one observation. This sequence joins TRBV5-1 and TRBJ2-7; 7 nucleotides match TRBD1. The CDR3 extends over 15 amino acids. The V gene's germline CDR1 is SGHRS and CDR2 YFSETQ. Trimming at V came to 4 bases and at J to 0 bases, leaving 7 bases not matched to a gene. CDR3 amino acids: CASSVGGLRSYEQYF. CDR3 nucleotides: TGCGCCAGCAGCGTAGGGGGCCTCCGCTCCTACGAGCAGTACTTC.

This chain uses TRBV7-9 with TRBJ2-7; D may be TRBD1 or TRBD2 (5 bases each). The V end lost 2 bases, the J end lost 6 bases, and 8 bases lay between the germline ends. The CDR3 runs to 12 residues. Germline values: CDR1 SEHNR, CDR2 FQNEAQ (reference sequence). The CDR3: CASSLRGGEQYF. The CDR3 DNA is TGTGCCAGCAGCTTACGGGGCGGCGAGCAGTACTTC.

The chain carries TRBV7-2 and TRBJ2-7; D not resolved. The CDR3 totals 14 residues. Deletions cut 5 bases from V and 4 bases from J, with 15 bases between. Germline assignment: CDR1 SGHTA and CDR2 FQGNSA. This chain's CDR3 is CASSLRGKGYEQYF. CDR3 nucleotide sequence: TGTGCCAGCAGCCTCAGAGGAAAGGGTTACGAGCAGTACTTC.

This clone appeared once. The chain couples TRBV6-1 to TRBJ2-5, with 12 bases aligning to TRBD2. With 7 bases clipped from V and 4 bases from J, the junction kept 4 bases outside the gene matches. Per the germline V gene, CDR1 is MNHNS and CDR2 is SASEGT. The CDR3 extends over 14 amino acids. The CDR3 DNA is TGTGCCAGCACCTTGGGACTAGCGGGAGAGACCCAGTACTTC. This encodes CASTLGLAGETQYF.

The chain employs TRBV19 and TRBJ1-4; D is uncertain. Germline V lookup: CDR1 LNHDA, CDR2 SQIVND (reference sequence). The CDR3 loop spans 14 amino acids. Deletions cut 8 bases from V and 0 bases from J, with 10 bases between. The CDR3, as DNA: TGTGCCAGTCACTTGCACCCAACTAATGAAAAACTGTTTTTT. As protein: CASHLHPTNEKLFF. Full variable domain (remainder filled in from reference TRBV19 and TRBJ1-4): DGGITQSPKYLFRKEGQNVTLSCEQNLNHDAMYWYRQDPGQGLRLIYYSQIVNDFQKGDIAEGYSVSREKKESFPLTVTSAQKNPTAFYLCASHLHPTNEKLFFGSGTQLSVL.

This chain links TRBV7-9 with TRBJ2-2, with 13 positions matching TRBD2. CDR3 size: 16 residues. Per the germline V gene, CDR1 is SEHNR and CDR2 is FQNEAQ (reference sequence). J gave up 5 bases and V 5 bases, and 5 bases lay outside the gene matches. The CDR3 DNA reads TGTGCCAGCAGCGGAGGACTAGCGGGAGCAACCGGGGAGCTGTTTTTT. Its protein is CASSGGLAGATGELFF.

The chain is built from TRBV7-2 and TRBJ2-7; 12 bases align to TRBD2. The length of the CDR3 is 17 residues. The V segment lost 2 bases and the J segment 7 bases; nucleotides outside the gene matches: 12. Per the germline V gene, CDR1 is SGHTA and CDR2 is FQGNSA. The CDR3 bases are TGTGCCAGCAGCTTACCCGGACTAGCGGGGCATCTACGTGAGCAGTACTTC. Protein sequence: CASSLPGLAGHLREQYF.

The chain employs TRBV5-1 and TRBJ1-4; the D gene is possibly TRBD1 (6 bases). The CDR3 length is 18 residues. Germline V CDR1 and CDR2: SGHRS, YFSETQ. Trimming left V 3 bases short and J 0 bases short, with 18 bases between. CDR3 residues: CASSWSATGSATNEKLFF. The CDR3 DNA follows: TGCGCCAGCAGCTGGTCCGCAACAGGGTCCGCAACTAATGAAAAACTGTTTTTT.

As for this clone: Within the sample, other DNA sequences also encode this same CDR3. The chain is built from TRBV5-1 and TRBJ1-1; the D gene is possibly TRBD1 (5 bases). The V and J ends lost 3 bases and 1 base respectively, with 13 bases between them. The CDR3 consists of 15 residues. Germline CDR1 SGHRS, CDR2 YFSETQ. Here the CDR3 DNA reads TGCGCCAGCAGCTCTGGTCAGGGCAGGAACACTGAAGCTTTCTTT. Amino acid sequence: CASSSGQGRNTEAFF. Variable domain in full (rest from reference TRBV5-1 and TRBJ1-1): KAGVTQTPRYLIKTRGQQVTLSCSPISGHRSVSWYQQTPGQGLQFLFEYFSETQRNKGNFPGRFSGRQFSNSRSEMNVSTLELGDSALYLCASSSGQGRNTEAFFGQGTRLTVV.

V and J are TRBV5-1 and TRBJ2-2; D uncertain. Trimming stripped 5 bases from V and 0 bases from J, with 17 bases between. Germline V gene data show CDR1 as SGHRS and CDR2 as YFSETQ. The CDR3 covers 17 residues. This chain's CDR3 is CASSRSRQIANTGELFF. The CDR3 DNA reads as TGCGCCAGCAGTCGTTCTAGGCAGATCGCGAACACCGGGGAGCTGTTTTTT.

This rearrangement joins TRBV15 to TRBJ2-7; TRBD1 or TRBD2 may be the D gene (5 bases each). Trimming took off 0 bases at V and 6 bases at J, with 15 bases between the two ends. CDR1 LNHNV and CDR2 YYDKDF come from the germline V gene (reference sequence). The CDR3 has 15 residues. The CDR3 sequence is CATSREEGRELEQYF. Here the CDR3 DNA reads TGTGCCACCAGCAGAGAAGAGGGCAGGGAACTCGAGCAGTACTTC.

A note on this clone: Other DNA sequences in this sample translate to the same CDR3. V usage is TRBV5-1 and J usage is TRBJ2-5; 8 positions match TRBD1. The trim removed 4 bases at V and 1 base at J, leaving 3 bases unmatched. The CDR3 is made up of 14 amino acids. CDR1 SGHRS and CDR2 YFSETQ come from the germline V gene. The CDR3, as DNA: TGCGCCAGCAGCGGAGGGACAGGCCAAGAGACCCAGTACTTC. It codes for CASSGGTGQETQYF.

CDR3 sequence reads: CASSGPGLAENEQFF. Here the CDR3 DNA reads TGTGCCAGCTCAGGACCGGGACTAGCAGAGAATGAGCAGTTCTTC. J is TRBJ2-1 and V is TRBV18, with 9 bases fitting TRBD2. CDR1 is KGHSH, CDR2 LQKENI, per germline. J was trimmed by 7 bases and V by 5 bases; bases with no gene match: 9. The CDR3 is 15 amino acids.

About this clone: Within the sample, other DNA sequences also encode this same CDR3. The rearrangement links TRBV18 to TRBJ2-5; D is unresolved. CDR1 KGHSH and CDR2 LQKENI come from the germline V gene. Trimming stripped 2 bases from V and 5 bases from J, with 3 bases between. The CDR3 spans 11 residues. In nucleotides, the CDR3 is TGTGCCAGCTCACCAACGGAGACCCAGTACTTC. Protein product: CASSPTETQYF.

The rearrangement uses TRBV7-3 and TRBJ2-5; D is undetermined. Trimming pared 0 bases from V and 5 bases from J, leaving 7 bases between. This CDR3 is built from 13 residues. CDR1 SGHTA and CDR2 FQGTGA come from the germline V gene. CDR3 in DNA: TGTGCCAGCAGCTTAACGACCCGGGAGACCCAGTACTTC. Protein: CASSLTTRETQYF.

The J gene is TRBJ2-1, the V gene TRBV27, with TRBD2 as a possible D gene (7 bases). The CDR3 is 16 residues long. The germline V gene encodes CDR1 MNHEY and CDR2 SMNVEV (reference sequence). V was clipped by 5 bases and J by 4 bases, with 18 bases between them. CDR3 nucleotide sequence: TGTGCCAGCAGTCACACAGGGCGGGGGCGATACAATGAGCAGTTCTTC. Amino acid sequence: CASSHTGRGRYNEQFF.

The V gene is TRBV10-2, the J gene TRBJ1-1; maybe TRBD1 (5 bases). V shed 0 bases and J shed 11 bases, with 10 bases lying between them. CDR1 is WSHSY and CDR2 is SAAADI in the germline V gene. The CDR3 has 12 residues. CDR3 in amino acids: CASSESSWGAFF. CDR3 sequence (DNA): TGCGCCAGCAGTGAGTCGTCCTGGGGGGCTTTCTTT.

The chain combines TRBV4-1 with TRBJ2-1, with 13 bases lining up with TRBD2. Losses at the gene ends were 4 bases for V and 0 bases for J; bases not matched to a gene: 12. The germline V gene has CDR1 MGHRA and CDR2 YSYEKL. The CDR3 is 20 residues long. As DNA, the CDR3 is TGCGCCAGCAGCCGTCAGGGACTAGCGGGGAGGGGGCCCTCCTACAATGAGCAGTTCTTC. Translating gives CASSRQGLAGRGPSYNEQFF.

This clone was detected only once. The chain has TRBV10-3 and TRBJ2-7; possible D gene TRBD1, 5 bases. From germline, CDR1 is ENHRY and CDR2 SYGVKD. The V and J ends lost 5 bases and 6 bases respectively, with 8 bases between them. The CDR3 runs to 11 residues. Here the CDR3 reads CAISSTVEQYF. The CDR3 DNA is TGTGCCATCAGTTCGACAGTCGAGCAGTACTTC.